This TCR beta chain was observed in a study of OX40 agonist ivuxolimab in advanced cancers. Germline assignment: CDR1 SGHVS and CDR2 FNYEAQ. The V end was cut by 3 bases, the J end by 6 bases, with 13 bases between. CDR3 length equals 14 residues. This clone was found once. TCRdb keeps only in-frame clones here, not all; method: immunoSEQ multiplex PCR. Of roughly 70,000 clones in the sample, about 88% were seen once. The J gene is TRBJ2-3, the V gene TRBV7-6; D not resolved. This clonotype was sampled from an adult with an advanced solid tumor such as melanoma, head and neck, liver or kidney cancer. The sample consisted of CD4+ or CD8+ T cells sorted from blood, taken in a trial of the OX40 agonist ivuxolimab. The DNA of the CDR3 is TGTGCCAGCAGCTTGGGCAGGAGCGAGGATACGCAGTATTTT. It codes for CASSLGRSEDTQYF. Combining the CDR3 with reference TRBV7-6 and TRBJ2-3 gives the whole variable domain GAGVSQSPRYKVTKRGQDVALRCDPISGHVSLYWYRQALGQGPEFLTYFNYEAQQDKSGLPNDRFSAERPEGSISTLTIQRTEQRDSAMYRCASSLGRSEDTQYFGPGTRLTVL.